The clone carrying this TCR beta chain was seen a handful of times. This sample was taken from a study of glioma-infiltrating T cells after dendritic cell vaccination. Time point noted: after dendritic cell vaccination, including at tumor progression/relapse. Produced via immunoSEQ multiplex PCR; TCRdb's table is partial and in-frame only. The sample has 70,000 to 100,000 clones, roughly four fifths seen once; the top ten hold 6% to 8%. The CDR3 extends over 19 amino acids. J lost 0 bases, V lost 4 bases, and 12 bases had no gene match. Germline V gene lookup returns CDR1 SGHTA and CDR2 FQGNSA. J is TRBJ2-1 and V is TRBV7-2, with 10 bases that match TRBD2. The sequences come from blood, collected after dendritic cell vaccination. The clonotype originates from a human donor with glioblastoma. The CDR3 bases are TGTGCCAGCAGCTCTAGGACTAGCGGAGGGTCTTTCTCCTACAATGAGCAGTTCTTC. This translates into CASSSRTSGGSFSYNEQFF.